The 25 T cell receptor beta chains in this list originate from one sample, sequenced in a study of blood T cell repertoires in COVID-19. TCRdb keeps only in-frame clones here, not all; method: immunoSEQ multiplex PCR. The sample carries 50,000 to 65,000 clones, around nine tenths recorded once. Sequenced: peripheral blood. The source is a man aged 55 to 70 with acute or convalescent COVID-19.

The CDR3 sequence is CASSLHRNAYEQYF. The CDR3 DNA is TGTGCCAGCAGCTTGCACAGGAACGCCTACGAGCAGTACTTC. This rearrangement joins TRBV5-4 to TRBJ2-7; D possibly corresponds to TRBD1 (5 bases). The germline V and J ends were trimmed by 1 base and 2 bases, with 10 bases remaining between them. Germline V gives CDR1 SGHNT, CDR2 YYREEE (reference sequence). This CDR3 spans 14 amino acids.

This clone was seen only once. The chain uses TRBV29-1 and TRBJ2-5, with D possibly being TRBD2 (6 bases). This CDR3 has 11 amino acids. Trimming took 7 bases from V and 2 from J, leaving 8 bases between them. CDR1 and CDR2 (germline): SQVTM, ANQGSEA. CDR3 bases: TGCAGCGGCGGGGTACAAGAGACCCAGTACTTC. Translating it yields CSGGVQETQYF.

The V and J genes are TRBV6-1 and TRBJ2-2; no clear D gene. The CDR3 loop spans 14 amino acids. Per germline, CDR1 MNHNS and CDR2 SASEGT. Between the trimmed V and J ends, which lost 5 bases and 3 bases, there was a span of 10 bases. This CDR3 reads CASSTFEDTGELFF. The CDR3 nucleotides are TGTGCCAGCAGTACCTTCGAGGACACCGGGGAGCTGTTTTTT.

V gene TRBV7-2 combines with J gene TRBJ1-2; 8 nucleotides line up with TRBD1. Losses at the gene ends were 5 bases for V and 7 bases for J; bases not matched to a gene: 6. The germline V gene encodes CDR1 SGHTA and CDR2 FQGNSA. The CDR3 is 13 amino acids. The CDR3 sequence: CASSVDRGGGYTF. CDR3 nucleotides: TGTGCCAGCAGCGTCGACAGGGGAGGTGGCTACACCTTC.

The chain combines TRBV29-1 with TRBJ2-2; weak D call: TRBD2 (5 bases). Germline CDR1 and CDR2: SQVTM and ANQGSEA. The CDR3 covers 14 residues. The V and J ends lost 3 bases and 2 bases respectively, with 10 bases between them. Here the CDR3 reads CSVELAVNTGELFF. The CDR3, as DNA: TGCAGCGTTGAGCTAGCAGTCAACACCGGGGAGCTGTTTTTT.

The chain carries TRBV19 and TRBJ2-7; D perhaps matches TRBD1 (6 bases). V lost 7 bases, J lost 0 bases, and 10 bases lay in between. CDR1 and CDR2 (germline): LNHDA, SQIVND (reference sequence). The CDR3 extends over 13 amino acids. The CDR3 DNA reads TGTGCCAGTACAACAGGGCACTCCTACGAGCAGTACTTC. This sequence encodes CASTTGHSYEQYF.

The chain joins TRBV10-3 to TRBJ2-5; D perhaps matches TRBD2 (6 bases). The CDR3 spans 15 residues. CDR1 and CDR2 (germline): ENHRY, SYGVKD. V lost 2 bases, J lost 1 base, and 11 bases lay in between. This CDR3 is CAISEGGSVQETQYF. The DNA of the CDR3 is TGTGCCATCAGTGAGGGGGGGAGCGTCCAAGAGACCCAGTACTTC.

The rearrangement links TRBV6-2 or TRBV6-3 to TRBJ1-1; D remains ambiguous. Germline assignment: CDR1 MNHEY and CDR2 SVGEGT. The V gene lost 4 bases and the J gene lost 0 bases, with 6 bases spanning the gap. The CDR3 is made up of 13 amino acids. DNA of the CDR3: TGTGCCAGCAGTTGGACTGTGAACACTGAAGCTTTCTTT. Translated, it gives CASSWTVNTEAFF.

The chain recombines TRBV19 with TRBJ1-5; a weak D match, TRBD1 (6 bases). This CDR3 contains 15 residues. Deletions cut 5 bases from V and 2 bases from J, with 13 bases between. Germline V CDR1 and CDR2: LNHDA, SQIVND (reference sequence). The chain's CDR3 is CASSLTGNGNQPQHF. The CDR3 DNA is TGTGCCAGTAGTTTAACAGGGAATGGCAATCAGCCCCAGCATTTT. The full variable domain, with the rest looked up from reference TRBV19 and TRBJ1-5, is DGGITQSPKYLFRKEGQNVTLSCEQNLNHDAMYWYRQDPGQGLRLIYYSQIVNDFQKGDIAEGYSVSREKKESFPLTVTSAQKNPTAFYLCASSLTGNGNQPQHFGDGTRLSIL.

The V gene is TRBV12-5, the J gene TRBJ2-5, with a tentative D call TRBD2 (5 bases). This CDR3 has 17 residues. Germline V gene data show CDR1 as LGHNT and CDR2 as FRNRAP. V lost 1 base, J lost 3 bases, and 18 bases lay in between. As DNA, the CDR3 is TGTGCTAGTGGTTTGGGGGATGTGGTCCCCGGGGAAGAGACCCAGTACTTC. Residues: CASGLGDVVPGEETQYF.

CDR3 coding DNA: TGTGCCAGCAGTTTGGATAGCGGGTGGATCGGGAATACGCAGTATTTT. This gives the protein CASSLDSGWIGNTQYF. This chain connects TRBV28 to TRBJ2-3, with TRBD2 matching over 7 bases. Germline-derived CDR1 and CDR2 are MDHEN and SYDVKM. The CDR3 spans 16 residues. V lost 3 bases to trimming and J lost 7 bases; unmatched junction nucleotides: 13.

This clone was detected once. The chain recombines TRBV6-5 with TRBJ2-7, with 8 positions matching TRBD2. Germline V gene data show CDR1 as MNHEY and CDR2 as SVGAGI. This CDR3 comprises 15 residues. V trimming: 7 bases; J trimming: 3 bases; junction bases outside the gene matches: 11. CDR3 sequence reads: CASNLQRGPSYEQYF. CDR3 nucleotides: TGTGCCAGCAACCTCCAGCGGGGGCCCAGCTACGAGCAGTACTTC.

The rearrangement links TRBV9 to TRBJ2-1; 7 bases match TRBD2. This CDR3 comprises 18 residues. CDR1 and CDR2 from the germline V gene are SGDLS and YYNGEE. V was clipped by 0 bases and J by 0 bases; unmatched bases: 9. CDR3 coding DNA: TGTGCCAGCAGCGTAGGAGCTAGCGGACATACCTCCTACAATGAGCAGTTCTTC. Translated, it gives CASSVGASGHTSYNEQFF. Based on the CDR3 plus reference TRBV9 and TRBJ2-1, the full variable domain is DSGVTQTPKHLITATGQRVTLRCSPRSGDLSVYWYQQSLDQGLQFLIQYYNGEERAKGNILERFSAQQFPDLHSELNLSSLELGDSALYFCASSVGASGHTSYNEQFFGPGTRLTVL.

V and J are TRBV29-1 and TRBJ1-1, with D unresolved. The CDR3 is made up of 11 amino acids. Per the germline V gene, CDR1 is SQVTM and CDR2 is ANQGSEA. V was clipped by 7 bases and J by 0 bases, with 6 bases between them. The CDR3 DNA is TGCAGCGCCTACCTGAACACTGAAGCTTTCTTT. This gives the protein CSAYLNTEAFF.

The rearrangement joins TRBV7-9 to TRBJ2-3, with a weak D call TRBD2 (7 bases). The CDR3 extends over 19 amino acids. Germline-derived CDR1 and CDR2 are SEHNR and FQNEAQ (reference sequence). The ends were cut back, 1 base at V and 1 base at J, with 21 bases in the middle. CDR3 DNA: TGTGCCAGCAGCTTAGACGGGACACTCGGGGGGACCGGCACAGATACGCAGTATTTT. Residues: CASSLDGTLGGTGTDTQYF.

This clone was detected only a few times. The CDR3: CASSRQGRPSEAFF. As DNA, the CDR3 is TGTGCCAGCAGTAGACAGGGGCGACCCTCTGAAGCTTTCTTT. The chain couples TRBV6-5 to TRBJ1-1; 8 bases fit TRBD1. CDR1 is MNHEY, CDR2 SVGAGI, per germline. This CDR3 is 14 amino acids long. Unmatched junction bases numbered 8, after V lost 5 bases and J lost 6 bases.

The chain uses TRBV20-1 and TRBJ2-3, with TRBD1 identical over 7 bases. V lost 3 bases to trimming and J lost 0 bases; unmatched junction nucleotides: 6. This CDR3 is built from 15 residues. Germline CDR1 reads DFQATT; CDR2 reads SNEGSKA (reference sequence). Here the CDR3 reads CSASFGTESTDTQYF. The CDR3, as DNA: TGCAGTGCTAGTTTCGGGACAGAAAGCACAGATACGCAGTATTTT.

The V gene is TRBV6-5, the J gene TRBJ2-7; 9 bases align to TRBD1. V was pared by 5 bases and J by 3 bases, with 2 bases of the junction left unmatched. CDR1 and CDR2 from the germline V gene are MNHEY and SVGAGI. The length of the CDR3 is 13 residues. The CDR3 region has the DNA TGTGCCAGCAGTAAGGGACAGGGCTACGAGCAGTACTTC. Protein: CASSKGQGYEQYF.

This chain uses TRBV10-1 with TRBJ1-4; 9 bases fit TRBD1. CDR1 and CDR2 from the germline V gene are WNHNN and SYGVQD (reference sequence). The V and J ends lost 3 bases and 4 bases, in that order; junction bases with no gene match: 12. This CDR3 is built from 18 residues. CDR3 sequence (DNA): TGCGCCAGCAGTGATACTATCCCGGGACAGGGAAATAATGAAAAACTGTTTTTT. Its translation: CASSDTIPGQGNNEKLFF.

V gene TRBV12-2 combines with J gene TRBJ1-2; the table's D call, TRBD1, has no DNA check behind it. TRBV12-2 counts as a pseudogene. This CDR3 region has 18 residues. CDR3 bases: TGTGCAAGTCGCTTAGCGGGGTTGGGGACAGGGCCCATCTATGGCTACACCTTC. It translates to CASRLAGLGTGPIYGYTF.

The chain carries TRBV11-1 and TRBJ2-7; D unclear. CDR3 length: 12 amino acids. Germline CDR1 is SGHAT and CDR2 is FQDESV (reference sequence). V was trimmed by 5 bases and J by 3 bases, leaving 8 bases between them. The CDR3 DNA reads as TGTGCCAGCAGCCTACAGAGCTACGAGCAGTACTTC. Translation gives CASSLQSYEQYF.

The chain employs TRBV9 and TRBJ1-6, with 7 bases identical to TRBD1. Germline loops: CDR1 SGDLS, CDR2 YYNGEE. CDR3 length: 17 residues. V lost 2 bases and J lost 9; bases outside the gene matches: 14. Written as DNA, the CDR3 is TGTGCCAGCAGCGTGACCTCGGGGCAGGGGGTTGGTTCACCCCTCCACTTT. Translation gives CASSVTSGQGVGSPLHF. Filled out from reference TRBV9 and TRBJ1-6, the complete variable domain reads DSGVTQTPKHLITATGQRVTLRCSPRSGDLSVYWYQQSLDQGLQFLIQYYNGEERAKGNILERFSAQQFPDLHSELNLSSLELGDSALYFCASSVTSGQGVGSPLHFGNGTRLTVT.

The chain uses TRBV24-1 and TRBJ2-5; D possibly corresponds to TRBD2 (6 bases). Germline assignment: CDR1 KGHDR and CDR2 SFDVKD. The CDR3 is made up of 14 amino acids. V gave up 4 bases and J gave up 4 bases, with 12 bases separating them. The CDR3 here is CATSDPRGLETQYF. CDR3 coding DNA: TGTGCCACCAGTGACCCACGGGGGTTAGAGACCCAGTACTTC.

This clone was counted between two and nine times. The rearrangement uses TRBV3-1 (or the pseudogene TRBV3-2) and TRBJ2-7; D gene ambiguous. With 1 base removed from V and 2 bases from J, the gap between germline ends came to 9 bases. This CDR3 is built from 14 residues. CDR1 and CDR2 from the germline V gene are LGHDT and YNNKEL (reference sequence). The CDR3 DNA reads TGTGCCAGCAGCCAAGGAAGACTGACCTACGAGCAGTACTTC. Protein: CASSQGRLTYEQYF.

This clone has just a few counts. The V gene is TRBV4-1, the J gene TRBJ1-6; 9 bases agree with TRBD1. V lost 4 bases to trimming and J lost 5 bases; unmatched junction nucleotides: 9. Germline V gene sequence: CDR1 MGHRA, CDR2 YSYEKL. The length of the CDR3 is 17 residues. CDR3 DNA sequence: TGCGCCAGCAGCCGCCGGGACAGGGTTTTAGATAATTCACCCCTCCACTTT. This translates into CASSRRDRVLDNSPLHF.